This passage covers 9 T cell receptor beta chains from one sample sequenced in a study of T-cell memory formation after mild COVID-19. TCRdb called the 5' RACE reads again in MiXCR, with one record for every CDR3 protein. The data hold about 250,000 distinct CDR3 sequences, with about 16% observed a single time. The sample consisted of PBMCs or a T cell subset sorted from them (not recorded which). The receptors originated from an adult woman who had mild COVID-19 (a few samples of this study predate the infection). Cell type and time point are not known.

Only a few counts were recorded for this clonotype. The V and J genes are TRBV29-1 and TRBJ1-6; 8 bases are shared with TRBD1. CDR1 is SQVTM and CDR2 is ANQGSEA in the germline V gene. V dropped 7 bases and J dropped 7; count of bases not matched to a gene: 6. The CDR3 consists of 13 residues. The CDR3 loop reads CSAVTGDNSPLHF. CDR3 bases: TGCAGCGCCGTGACAGGGGACAATTCACCCCTCCACTTT.

The CDR3 nucleotides are TGTGCCAGCAGCTTAGAATGGAGAGCTGAGCAGTTCTTC. Its translation is CASSLEWRAEQFF. This chain joins TRBV7-2 and TRBJ2-1; D is ambiguous. This CDR3 region has 13 residues. Looked up from germline, CDR1 is SGHTA and CDR2 is FQGNSA. V shed 1 base and J shed 9 bases, with 10 bases lying between them.

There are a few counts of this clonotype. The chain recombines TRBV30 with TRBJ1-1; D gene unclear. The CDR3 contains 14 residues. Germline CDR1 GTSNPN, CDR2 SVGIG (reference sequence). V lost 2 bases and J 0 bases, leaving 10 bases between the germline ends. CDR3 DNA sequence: TGTGCCTGGAGTAAGAACGGCATGAACACTGAAGCTTTCTTT. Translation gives CAWSKNGMNTEAFF.

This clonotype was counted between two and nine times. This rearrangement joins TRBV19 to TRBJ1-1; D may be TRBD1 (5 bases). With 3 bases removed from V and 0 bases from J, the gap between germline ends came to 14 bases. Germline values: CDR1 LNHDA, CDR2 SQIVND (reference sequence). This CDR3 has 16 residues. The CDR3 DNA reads TGTGCCAGTAGTATTCCGCTCAAGGGGTTGAACACTGAAGCTTTCTTT. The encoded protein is CASSIPLKGLNTEAFF.

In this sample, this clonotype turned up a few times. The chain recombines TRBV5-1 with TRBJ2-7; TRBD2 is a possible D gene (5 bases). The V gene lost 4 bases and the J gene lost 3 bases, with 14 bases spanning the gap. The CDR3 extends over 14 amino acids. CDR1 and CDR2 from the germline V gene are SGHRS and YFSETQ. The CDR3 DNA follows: TGCGCCAGCAGCCCTAGCCCTGACAACTACGAGCAGTACTTC. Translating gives CASSPSPDNYEQYF.

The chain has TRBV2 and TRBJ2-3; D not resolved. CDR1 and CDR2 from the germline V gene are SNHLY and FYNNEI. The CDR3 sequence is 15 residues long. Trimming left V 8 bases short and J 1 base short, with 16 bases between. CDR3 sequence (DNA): TGTGCCAGCGCCCGACCAAAGGTGGGCACAGATACGCAGTATTTT. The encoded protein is CASARPKVGTDTQYF.

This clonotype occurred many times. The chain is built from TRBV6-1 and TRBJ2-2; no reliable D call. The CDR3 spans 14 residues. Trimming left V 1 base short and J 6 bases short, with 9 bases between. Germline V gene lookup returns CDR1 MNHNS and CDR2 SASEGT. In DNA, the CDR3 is TGTGCCAGCAGTGAAGATCAATGGGCCGGGGAGCTGTTTTTT. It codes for CASSEDQWAGELFF.

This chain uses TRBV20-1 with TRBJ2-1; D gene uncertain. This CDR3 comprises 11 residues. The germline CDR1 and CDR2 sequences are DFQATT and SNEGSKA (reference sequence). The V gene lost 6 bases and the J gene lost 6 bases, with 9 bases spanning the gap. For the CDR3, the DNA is TGCAGTGCCTCATGGCCCAATGAGCAGTTCTTC. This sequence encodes CSASWPNEQFF.

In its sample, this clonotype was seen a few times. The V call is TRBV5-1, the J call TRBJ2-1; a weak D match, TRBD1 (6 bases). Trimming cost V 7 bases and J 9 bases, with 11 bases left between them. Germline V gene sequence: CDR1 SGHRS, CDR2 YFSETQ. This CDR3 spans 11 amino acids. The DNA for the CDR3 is TGCGCCAGCTCTGGGGGCGTTGAGCAGTTCTTC. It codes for CASSGGVEQFF.